This entry lists 3 T cell receptor beta chains sequenced from one sample in a study of shared clonotypes between healthy human individuals. Naive CD8 cells were CD45RO-negative, positively selected for CCR7, excluding terminally differentiated effector memory CD45RA+ cells. Profiling relied on immunoSEQ multiplex PCR, and the TCRdb table lists in-frame clones only, not all of them. The profile covers roughly 2,000,000 clones, with about 95% appearing a single time and around 1% taken by the ten largest. Sequenced sample: naive CD8+ T cells sorted from blood. The receptors here all came from a young man in good health.

The J gene is TRBJ1-1, the V gene TRBV9; weak D call: TRBD1 (5 bases). The CDR3 sequence is 18 residues long. Trimming took off 3 bases at V and 4 bases at J, with 25 bases between the two ends. Germline V gives CDR1 SGDLS, CDR2 YYNGEE. CDR3 amino acids: CASSDPGPTYKVSTEAFF. The CDR3 region has the DNA TGTGCCAGCAGCGACCCGGGACCGACCTATAAGGTGAGCACTGAAGCTTTCTTT.

For this clone: This sample includes further DNA sequences coding for the same CDR3. J is TRBJ1-1 and V is TRBV6-5; tentative D call: TRBD1 (6 bases). Trimming pared 0 bases from V and 5 bases from J, leaving 13 bases between. The CDR3 runs 15 residues. The germline gives CDR1 MNHEY, CDR2 SVGAGI. The CDR3 nucleotides read TGTGCCAGCAGTTACTCGGGACAAGGGGGGACTGAAGCTTTCTTT. This gives the protein CASSYSGQGGTEAFF.

The chain combines TRBV2 with TRBJ2-4; 7 bases fit TRBD1. Germline loops: CDR1 SNHLY, CDR2 FYNNEI. Germline trimming cut 6 bases from V and 9 bases from J; bases unmatched to any gene: 23. This CDR3 is built from 18 residues. In nucleotides, the CDR3 is TGTGCCAGCAGACGTATGACGGAGACAGGGTCTGGTTTAGGCATTCAGTACTTC. Residues: CASRRMTETGSGLGIQYF. The complete variable domain, with remaining parts taken from reference TRBV2 and TRBJ2-4, reads EPEVTQTPSHQVTQMGQEVILRCVPISNHLYFYWYRQILGQKVEFLVSFYNNEISEKSEIFDDQFSVERPDGSNFTLKIRSTKLEDSAMYFCASRRMTETGSGLGIQYFGAGTRLSVL.